The 20 T cell receptor beta chains below were found in one sample sequenced in a study of immune characterization of retroperitoneal liposarcoma (dated by TCRdb to about 2019). The library relied on PCR. TCRdb records NextSeq 500 as the sequencer. Clones were called with MiXCR by TCRdb after fastp trimmed the public reads at Q25, and only in-frame beta chains were retained. Every CDR3 protein is listed once, alongside the most common genes and DNA of its rows. The sample table contains more than 9,000 distinct CDR3 sequences; only one count was recorded for 27% of them. The ten largest account for 8.3% of the sample. The sequenced material came from tumor tissue. The receptors derive from a male donor with retroperitoneal liposarcoma.

The chain links TRBV6-6 to TRBJ2-5; 7 nucleotides line up with TRBD2. V was clipped by 0 bases and J by 3 bases; unmatched bases: 1. The germline gives CDR1 MNHNY, CDR2 SVGAGI (reference sequence). CDR3 length: 14 residues. CDR3 DNA: TGTGCCAGCAGTTACTCCAGCGGGAAAGAGACCCAGTACTTC. It specifies CASSYSSGKETQYF.

By share, this clonotype counts as medium-sized. The rearrangement joins TRBV6-1 to TRBJ2-1; D is unresolved. The better agreement between TRBJ2-7 and the DNA end casts doubt on the J call. The germline V gene encodes CDR1 MNHNS and CDR2 SASEGT. The CDR3 loop spans 13 amino acids. The CDR3 sequence: CASSWAVNNEQYF. As DNA, the CDR3 is TGTGCCAGCAGTTGGGCCGTTAACAATGAGCAGTACTTC.

The chain uses TRBV11-3 and TRBJ2-2, with D possibly being TRBD1 or TRBD2 (6 bases each). The CDR3 sequence is 18 residues long. Trimming left V 0 bases short and J 0 bases short, with 14 bases between. CDR1 is SGHNT and CDR2 is YENEEA in the germline V gene. This chain's CDR3 is CASSLEVGGTTNTGELFF. DNA of the CDR3: TGTGCCAGCAGCTTAGAAGTTGGAGGGACAACGAACACCGGGGAGCTGTTTTTT.

Relative to its sample, this clonotype is medium-sized. The rearrangement links TRBV7-6 to TRBJ2-3; no clear D. Germline V gene data show CDR1 as SGHVS and CDR2 as FNYEAQ. The CDR3 covers 13 residues. Between the trimmed V and J ends, which lost 0 bases and 6 bases, there was a span of 7 bases. CDR3 sequence: CASSLAALDTQYF. CDR3 DNA: TGTGCCAGCAGCTTAGCGGCCCTGGATACGCAGTATTTT.

The chain uses TRBV7-2 and TRBJ2-5; 7 nucleotides match TRBD1. The DNA end is more similar to TRBJ2-7, so the J call may be wrong. Germline V gene sequence: CDR1 SGHTA, CDR2 FQGNSA. The CDR3 length is 14 residues. The CDR3 nucleotides read TGTGCCAGCAGCCGCAGACAGGGCCCCTACGAGCAGTACTTC. As protein: CASSRRQGPYEQYF.

This clonotype occurred a few times. The DNA of the CDR3 is TGTGCCAGCAGTGAGGTGGGGGGGCTCTACAATGAGCAGTTCTTC. It yields the protein CASSEVGGLYNEQFF. The gene calls are TRBV12-3 or TRBV12-4 and TRBJ2-1; possible D gene TRBD2, 7 bases. Trimming removed 5 bases at V and 3 bases at J, with 14 bases between. This CDR3 is 15 amino acids long.

V and J are TRBV6-1 and TRBJ1-4; TRBD1 might be the D (5 bases). Trimming stripped 8 bases from V and 8 bases from J, with 15 bases between. Germline CDR1 and CDR2: MNHNS and SASEGT. The CDR3 extends over 13 amino acids. The CDR3 region has the DNA TGTGCCAGCTCGAGGGGAGAACAGGAAAAACTGTTTTTT. Its translation: CASSRGEQEKLFF.

The CDR3 nucleotides read TGTGCCAGCTTTTCACGGCGCGGAGATACGCAGTATTTT. Translating gives CASFSRRGDTQYF. The chain has TRBV6-1 and TRBJ2-3; no clear D. Germline V gene data show CDR1 as MNHNS and CDR2 as SASEGT. Trimming removed 8 bases from V and 5 bases from J, with 14 bases in between. The CDR3 contains 13 residues.

The J gene is TRBJ2-3, the V gene TRBV6-1; D is unresolved. Trimming pared 6 bases from V and 0 bases from J, leaving 13 bases between. Germline V gene data show CDR1 as MNHNS and CDR2 as SASEGT. CDR3 length equals 15 residues. The CDR3 sequence: CASSYPVLSTDTQYF. The DNA of the CDR3 is TGTGCCAGCAGCTATCCGGTGCTAAGCACAGATACGCAGTATTTT.

In the case of this clonotype: A read error may be the cause here, since a much bigger clone is one base away. This chain links TRBV7-8 with TRBJ1-5; a possible D gene is TRBD1 (5 bases). Germline CDR1 is SGHVS and CDR2 is FQNEAQ. The CDR3 loop spans 13 amino acids. In DNA form, the CDR3 reads TGTGCCAGCAGCTGGGACTTCGTTCAGCCCCGGCATTTT. It encodes CASSWDFVQPRHF.

This clonotype was seen just once. The chain recombines TRBV6-1 with TRBJ2-5, with D perhaps TRBD1 (5 bases). Near its end, the DNA agrees better with TRBJ2-1, so the J call may be wrong. This CDR3 contains 14 residues. Germline V gives CDR1 MNHNS, CDR2 SASEGT. The CDR3: CASSEGSGSSEQFF. The CDR3 DNA follows: TGTGCCAGCAGTGAAGGGTCAGGGTCGAGTGAGCAGTTCTTC.

This clonotype appeared a few times. In DNA form, the CDR3 reads TGTGCCAGCAGCCAAGATGGAAGCGGGGGAGATGAGCAGTACTTC. Its protein product is CASSQDGSGGDEQYF. The V and J genes are TRBV4-2 and TRBJ2-4; TRBD2 agrees at 8 bases. CDR1 and CDR2 from the germline V gene are LGHNA and YNFKEQ. V lost 0 bases and J lost 13; bases outside the gene matches: 11. The CDR3 length is 15 residues.

Only a few counts were recorded for this clonotype. The CDR3 sequence: CASSFPGRDRTQYF. The CDR3, as DNA: TGTGCCAGCAGCTTTCCGGGCCGGGATCGTACGCAGTATTTT. J is TRBJ2-3 and V is TRBV11-2, with a tentative D call TRBD2 (5 bases). The V end was cut by 3 bases, the J end by 8 bases, with 15 bases between. In germline, CDR1 is SGHAT, CDR2 FQNNGV. The CDR3 is 14 residues long.

This clonotype was counted between two and nine times. V is TRBV6-1 and J is TRBJ2-5; 7 nucleotides agree with TRBD1. The CDR3 runs to 14 residues. V gave up 5 bases and J gave up 3 bases; unmatched junction bases: 6. Germline V CDR1 and CDR2: MNHNS, SASEGT. CDR3 DNA: TGTGCCAGCAGTCCGATTGGGACAGAAGAGACCCAGTACTTC. Translated, it gives CASSPIGTEETQYF.

The rearrangement links TRBV18 to TRBJ1-1; D unresolved. The V and J ends lost 1 base and 3 bases respectively, with 6 bases between them. The germline V gene encodes CDR1 KGHSH and CDR2 LQKENI. The CDR3 covers 13 residues. CDR3 nucleotide sequence: TGTGCCAGCTCACCACATCGGGACACTGAAGCTTTCTTT. The encoded protein is CASSPHRDTEAFF. The entire variable domain, with the rest obtained from reference TRBV18 and TRBJ1-1, is as follows: NAGVMQNPRHLVRRRGQEARLRCSPMKGHSHVYWYRQLPEEGLKFMVYLQKENIIDESGMPKERFSAEFPKEGPSILRIQQVVRGDSAAYFCASSPHRDTEAFFGQGTRLTVV.

This clonotype was seen more than once but under ten times. This chain links TRBV6-1 with TRBJ2-3, with 12 bases fitting TRBD1. The J call is doubtful: the DNA matches TRBJ2-1 better. Germline V gene lookup returns CDR1 MNHNS and CDR2 SASEGT. The CDR3 covers 14 residues. The chain's CDR3 is CASRPSGTGGEQFF. CDR3 nucleotides: TGTGCCAGCAGGCCCTCCGGGACAGGGGGCGAGCAGTTCTTC.

The chain combines TRBV6-1 with TRBJ2-1; 12 bases match TRBD2. The ends lost 6 bases at V and 0 bases at J; junction bases unmatched: 3. CDR1 is MNHNS, CDR2 SASEGT, per germline. The CDR3 contains 16 residues. This chain's CDR3 is CASSQLAGGSYNEQFF. In nucleotides, the CDR3 is TGTGCCAGCAGCCAACTAGCGGGAGGCTCCTACAATGAGCAGTTCTTC.

In its sample, this clonotype was seen many times. This chain links TRBV7-6 with TRBJ2-1; D is unclear. Trimming took 6 bases from V and 4 from J, leaving 7 bases between them. The CDR3 is 12 amino acids. Germline V gene sequence: CDR1 SGHVS, CDR2 FNYEAQ. The CDR3 DNA is TGTGCCAGCAGTTCCGCTTACAATGAGCAGTTCTTC. This translates into CASSSAYNEQFF.

In nucleotides, the CDR3 is TGTGCCAGCAGAGGAGGGAGCTACGAGCAGTTCTTC. Translation gives CASRGGSYEQFF. The V call is TRBV12-3 or TRBV12-4, the J call TRBJ2-1, with D possibly matching TRBD2 (6 bases). The CDR3 has 12 amino acids. V lost 6 bases and J 10 bases, leaving 13 bases between the germline ends.

The chain links TRBV7-2 to TRBJ2-1; D gene unclear. The J call is uncertain, as TRBJ2-7 better fits the DNA end. The CDR3 length is 14 residues. Germline V CDR1 and CDR2: SGHTA, FQGNSA. The CDR3 reads CASSLDIVPYEQYF. In DNA, the CDR3 is TGTGCCAGCAGCTTAGATATAGTGCCCTACGAGCAGTACTTC.